Here is one TCR beta chain with its context. The data were taken from a study of shared clonotypes between healthy human individuals. This CDR3 is 15 amino acids long. V lost 5 bases, J lost 2 bases, and 2 bases stayed unmatched. Germline V gene data show CDR1 as PRHDT and CDR2 as FYEKMQ (reference sequence). Method: immunoSEQ multiplex PCR; TCRdb's copy keeps in-frame clones and lacks some. The sample contains around 690,000 clones, about nine tenths of which appear only once. This TCR came from a man in his late teens or twenties in good health. Some clones in this sample may be carry-over from other donors' samples. The chain employs TRBV13 and TRBJ2-1; 11 bases fit TRBD2. Sequencing was performed on memory CD8+ T cells from PBMCs. The sample's subset: CD45RO+ cells pooled with CCR7-negative TemRA cells. CDR3 DNA: TGTGCCAGCAGCACTAGCGGGAGCCCCTACAATGAGCAGTTCTTC. It is translated as CASSTSGSPYNEQFF.